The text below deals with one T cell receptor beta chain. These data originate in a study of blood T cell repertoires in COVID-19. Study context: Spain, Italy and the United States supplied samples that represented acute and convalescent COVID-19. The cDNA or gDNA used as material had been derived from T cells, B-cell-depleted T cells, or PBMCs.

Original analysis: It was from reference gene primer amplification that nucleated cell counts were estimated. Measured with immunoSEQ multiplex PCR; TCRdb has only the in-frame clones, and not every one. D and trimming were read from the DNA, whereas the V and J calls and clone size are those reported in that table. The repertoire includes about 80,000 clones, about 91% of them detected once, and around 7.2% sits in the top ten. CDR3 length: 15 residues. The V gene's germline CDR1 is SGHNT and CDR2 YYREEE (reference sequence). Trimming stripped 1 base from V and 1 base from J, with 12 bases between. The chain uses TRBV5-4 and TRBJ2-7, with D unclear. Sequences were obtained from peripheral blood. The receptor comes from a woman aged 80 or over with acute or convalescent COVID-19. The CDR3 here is CASSLSPQYSYEQYF. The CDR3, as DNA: TGTGCCAGCAGCTTGTCACCACAGTATTCCTACGAGCAGTACTTC.